Sequencing of this T cell receptor beta chain was carried out in a study of cytomegalovirus exposure and HLA in healthy donors. The CDR3 is made up of 14 amino acids. Trimming cost V 8 bases and J 4 bases; bases outside gene matches: 8. The germline V gene has CDR1 MNHEY and CDR2 SVGAGI. The PCR contained 60 Vbeta and 13 Jbeta primers. TCRdb's table, derived via immunoSEQ multiplex PCR, lists solely in-frame clones and lacks some. The sample holds some 75,000 clones. Overall study results and limits: HLA alleles showed associations with about 15,000 TCR beta sequences in a later analysis, at a 0.05 false discovery rate.

On this clone: As yet, its antigen is unknown.

The sequenced sample consisted of PBMCs. The chain links TRBV6-5 to TRBJ1-3; 7 bases map to TRBD1. The TCR sequence derives from a boy aged 10-17 years in good health and CMV-seronegative. The CDR3 loop reads CASGKGANGNTIYF. In DNA, the CDR3 is TGTGCCAGCGGCAAGGGGGCAAACGGAAACACCATATATTTT.